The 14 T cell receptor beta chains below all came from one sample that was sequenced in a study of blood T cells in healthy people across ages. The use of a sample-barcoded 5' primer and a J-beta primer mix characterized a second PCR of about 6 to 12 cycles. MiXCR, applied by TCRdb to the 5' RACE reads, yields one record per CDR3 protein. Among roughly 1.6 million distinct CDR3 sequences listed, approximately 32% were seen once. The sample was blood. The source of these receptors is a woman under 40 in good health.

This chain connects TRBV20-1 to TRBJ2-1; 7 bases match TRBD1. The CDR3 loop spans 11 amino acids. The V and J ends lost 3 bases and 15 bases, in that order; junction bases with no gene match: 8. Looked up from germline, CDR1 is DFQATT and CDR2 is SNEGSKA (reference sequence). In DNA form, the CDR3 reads TGCAGTGCTAGGCGACAGGGTGGGCCGTTCTTC. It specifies CSARRQGGPFF.

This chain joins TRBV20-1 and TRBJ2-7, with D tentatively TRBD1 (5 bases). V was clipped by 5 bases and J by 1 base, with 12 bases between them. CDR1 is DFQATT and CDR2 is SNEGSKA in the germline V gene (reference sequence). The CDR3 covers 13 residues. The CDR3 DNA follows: TGCAGTGCTCACAGGACCGGGTCCTACGAGCAGTACTTC. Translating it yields CSAHRTGSYEQYF.

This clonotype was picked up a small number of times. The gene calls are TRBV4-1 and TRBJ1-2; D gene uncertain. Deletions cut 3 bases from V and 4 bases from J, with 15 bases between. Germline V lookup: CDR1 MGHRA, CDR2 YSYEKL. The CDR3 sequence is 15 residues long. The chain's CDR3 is CASSQSQAASYGYTF. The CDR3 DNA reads TGCGCCAGCAGCCAGTCGCAGGCGGCTAGCTATGGCTACACCTTC.

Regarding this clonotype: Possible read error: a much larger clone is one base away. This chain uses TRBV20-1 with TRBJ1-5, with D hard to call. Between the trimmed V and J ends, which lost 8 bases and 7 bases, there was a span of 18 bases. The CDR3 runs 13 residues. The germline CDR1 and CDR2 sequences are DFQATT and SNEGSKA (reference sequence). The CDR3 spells CSTTWGSGQPQHF. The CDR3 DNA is TGCAGTACTACCTGGGGATCTGGACAGCCCCAGCATTTT.

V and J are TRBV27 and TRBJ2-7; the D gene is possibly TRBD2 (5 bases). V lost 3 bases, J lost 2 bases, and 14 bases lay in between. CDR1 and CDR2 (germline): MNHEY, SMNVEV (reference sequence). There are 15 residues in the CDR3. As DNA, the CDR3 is TGTGCCAGCAGTTTTGGACTTTCAATAACCTACGAGCAGTACTTC. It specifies CASSFGLSITYEQYF.

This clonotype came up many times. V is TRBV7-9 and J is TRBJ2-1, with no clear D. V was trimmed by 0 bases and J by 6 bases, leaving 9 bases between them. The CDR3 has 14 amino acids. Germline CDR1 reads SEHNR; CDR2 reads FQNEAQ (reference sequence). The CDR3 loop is CASSLATSFNEQFF. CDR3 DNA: TGTGCCAGCAGCTTAGCGACCAGCTTCAATGAGCAGTTCTTC.

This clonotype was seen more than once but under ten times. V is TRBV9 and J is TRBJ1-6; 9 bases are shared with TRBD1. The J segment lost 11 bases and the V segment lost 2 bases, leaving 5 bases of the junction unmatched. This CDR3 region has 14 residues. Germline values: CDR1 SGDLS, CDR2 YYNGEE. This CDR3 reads CASSVGQGATPLHF. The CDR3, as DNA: TGTGCCAGCAGCGTGGGACAGGGTGCGACACCCCTCCACTTT.

CDR3 bases: TGTGCCAGCAGTAACGGACTAGGGGTCTACGAGCAGTACTTC. As protein: CASSNGLGVYEQYF. The J gene is TRBJ2-7, the V gene TRBV12-3 or TRBV12-4; 7 bases line up with TRBD2. V gave up 5 bases and J gave up 3 bases; unmatched junction bases: 7. This CDR3 spans 14 amino acids.

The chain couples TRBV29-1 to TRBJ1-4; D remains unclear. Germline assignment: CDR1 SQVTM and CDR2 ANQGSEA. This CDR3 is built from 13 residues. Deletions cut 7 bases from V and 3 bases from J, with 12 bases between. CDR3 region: CSAGGGANEKLFF. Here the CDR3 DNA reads TGCAGCGCGGGTGGCGGGGCTAATGAAAAACTGTTTTTT.

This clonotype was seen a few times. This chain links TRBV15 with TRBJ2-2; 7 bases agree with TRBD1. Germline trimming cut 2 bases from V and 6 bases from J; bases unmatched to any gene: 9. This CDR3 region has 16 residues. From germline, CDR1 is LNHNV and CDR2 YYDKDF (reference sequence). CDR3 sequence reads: CATSRPLTGMAGELFF. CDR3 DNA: TGTGCCACCAGCAGACCCCTGACAGGGATGGCCGGGGAGCTGTTTTTT.

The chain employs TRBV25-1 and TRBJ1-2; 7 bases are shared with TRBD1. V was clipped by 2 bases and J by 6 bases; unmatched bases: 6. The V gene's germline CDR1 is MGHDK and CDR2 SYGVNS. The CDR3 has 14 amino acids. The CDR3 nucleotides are TGTGCCAGCAGTGAAACGAGGGGGCTCAATGGCTACACCTTC. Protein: CASSETRGLNGYTF.

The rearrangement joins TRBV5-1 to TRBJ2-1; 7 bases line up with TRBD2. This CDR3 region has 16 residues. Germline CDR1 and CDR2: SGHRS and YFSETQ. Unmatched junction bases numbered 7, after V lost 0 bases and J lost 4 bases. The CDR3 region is CASSLGRSSGYNEQFF. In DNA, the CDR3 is TGCGCCAGCAGCTTGGGCCGGTCTAGCGGTTACAATGAGCAGTTCTTC.

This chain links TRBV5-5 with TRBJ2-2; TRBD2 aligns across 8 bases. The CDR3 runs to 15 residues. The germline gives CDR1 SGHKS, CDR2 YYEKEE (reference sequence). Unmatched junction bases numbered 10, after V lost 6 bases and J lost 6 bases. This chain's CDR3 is CASNPFAGGAGELFF. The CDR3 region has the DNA TGTGCCAGCAATCCATTCGCGGGGGGAGCCGGGGAGCTGTTTTTT.

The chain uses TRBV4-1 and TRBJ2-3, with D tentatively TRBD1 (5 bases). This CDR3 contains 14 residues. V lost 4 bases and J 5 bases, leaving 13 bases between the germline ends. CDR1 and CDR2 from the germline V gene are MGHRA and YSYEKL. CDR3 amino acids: CASSPKTDGDTQYF. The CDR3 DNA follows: TGCGCCAGCAGCCCAAAGACAGATGGAGATACGCAGTATTTT.